This is a list of T cell receptor beta chains from one sample in a study of T cell repertoires in cytomegalovirus infection. These receptors' antigens are unknown. TCRdb independently ran MiXCR on the reads; one entry per CDR3 protein. Here the sample spans approximately 500,000 distinct CDR3 sequences, around 30% being singletons. The sample consisted of cultured PBMCs, taken from culture after CMV antigen stimulation. Every receptor here comes from a human donor in good health (CMV status not recorded). Some clones in this sample may be carry-over from other donors' samples. Both conserved end residues are part of each CDR3. Fields, in order: D gene, V gene, CDR3 length, J gene, clone size, CDR3 DNA, CDR3 protein. A D gene is named only where the DNA matches it firmly. Size tells how often a clone was seen (once, few, many) or the class of an expanded clone, and some rows leave it out.

d_gene: TRBD2; v_gene: TRBV29-1; len: 13; j_gene: TRBJ2-7; abundance: NA; CDR3nt: TGCAGCGCCGGGGGGGGGGAAGCCTACGAGCAGTACTTC; CDR3aa: CSAGGGEAYEQYF
d_gene: NA; v_gene: TRBV6-6; len: 14; j_gene: TRBJ1-5; abundance: few; CDR3nt: TGTGCCAGCAGTTACCTCCAGGGGAATCAGCCCCAGCATTTT; CDR3aa: CASSYLQGNQPQHF
d_gene: TRBD2; v_gene: TRBV7-6; len: 18; j_gene: TRBJ2-1; abundance: few; CDR3nt: TGTGCCAGCAGGTCGGGGACTAGCGGGATAGGCCCCTACAATGAGCAGTTCTTC; CDR3aa: CASRSGTSGIGPYNEQFF
d_gene: NA; v_gene: TRBV12-3/TRBV12-4; len: 12; j_gene: TRBJ1-2; abundance: NA; CDR3nt: TGTGCCAGCAGTTTGAACATTATGGGCTACACCTTC; CDR3aa: CASSLNIMGYTF
d_gene: TRBD2; v_gene: TRBV7-8; len: 15; j_gene: TRBJ2-5; abundance: NA; CDR3nt: TGTGCCAGCAGCCGCTGGACTAGCGGGAGTGAGACCCAGTACTTC; CDR3aa: CASSRWTSGSETQYF
d_gene: NA; v_gene: TRBV30; len: 11; j_gene: TRBJ1-1; abundance: NA; CDR3nt: TGTGCCGGGGGGCGGAGCACTGAAGCTTTCTTT; CDR3aa: CAGGRSTEAFF
d_gene: TRBD1; v_gene: TRBV7-2; len: 16; j_gene: TRBJ1-1; abundance: many; CDR3nt: TGTGCCAGCAGCCGCGCTCCGGGACAGGGTGTACCTGAAGCTTTCTTT; CDR3aa: CASSRAPGQGVPEAFF
d_gene: NA; v_gene: TRBV7-9; len: 15; j_gene: TRBJ1-2; abundance: NA; CDR3nt: TGTGCCAGCAGACGCACCCCAGAAACTGACTATGGCTACACCTTC; CDR3aa: CASRRTPETDYGYTF
d_gene: NA; v_gene: TRBV7-2; len: 16; j_gene: TRBJ2-2; abundance: few; CDR3nt: TGTGCCAGCAGCCCTTTGGTAGCGGCGAACACCGGGGAGCTGTTTTTT; CDR3aa: CASSPLVAANTGELFF
d_gene: NA; v_gene: TRBV27; len: 15; j_gene: TRBJ2-2; abundance: NA; CDR3nt: TGTGCCAGCAGCCGAGTGGGGGGTAACACCGGGGAGCTGTTTTTT; CDR3aa: CASSRVGGNTGELFF
d_gene: NA; v_gene: TRBV7-2; len: 15; j_gene: TRBJ1-3; abundance: NA; CDR3nt: TGTGCCAGCAGCCCCCCAGCTACCCCCGGAAACACCATATATTTT; CDR3aa: CASSPPATPGNTIYF
d_gene: NA; v_gene: TRBV6-1; len: 17; j_gene: TRBJ1-5; abundance: few; CDR3nt: TGTGCCAGCAGTGAAGCGAGAATCCTCTGGGGCAATCAGCCCCAGCATTTT; CDR3aa: CASSEARILWGNQPQHF
d_gene: TRBD1; v_gene: TRBV7-2; len: 18; j_gene: TRBJ2-1; abundance: few; CDR3nt: TGTGCCAGCAGCTTAGTATCGATGAACAGGGGGAAGTACAATGAGCAGTTCTTC; CDR3aa: CASSLVSMNRGKYNEQFF
d_gene: TRBD2; v_gene: TRBV6-1; len: 16; j_gene: TRBJ2-1; abundance: NA; CDR3nt: TGTGCCAGCAGTGAGGCTTTAGCGGGAGCCTACAATGAGCAGTTCTTC; CDR3aa: CASSEALAGAYNEQFF
d_gene: NA; v_gene: TRBV7-9; len: 15; j_gene: TRBJ2-3; abundance: NA; CDR3nt: TGTGCCAGCAGCTTAGTGGTGGGAGTGGCAGATACGCAGTATTTT; CDR3aa: CASSLVVGVADTQYF
d_gene: NA; v_gene: TRBV7-2; len: 14; j_gene: TRBJ1-2; abundance: NA; CDR3nt: TGTGCCAGCAGCTCCGGGTTGCGTACGGATGGCTACACCTTC; CDR3aa: CASSSGLRTDGYTF
d_gene: NA; v_gene: TRBV29-1; len: 12; j_gene: TRBJ2-1; abundance: NA; CDR3nt: TGCAGCGTTGGTAGAGGGGGGAATGAGCAGTTCTTC; CDR3aa: CSVGRGGNEQFF
d_gene: TRBD1; v_gene: TRBV5-1; len: 13; j_gene: TRBJ1-1; abundance: NA; CDR3nt: TGCGCCAGCAGCACAGGGACAGGGAGAGAAGCTTTCTTT; CDR3aa: CASSTGTGREAFF
d_gene: TRBD2; v_gene: TRBV12-3/TRBV12-4; len: 15; j_gene: TRBJ2-1; abundance: few; CDR3nt: TGTGCCAGCAGCCAAACTAGCGGGAGACGCAATGAGCAGTTCTTC; CDR3aa: CASSQTSGRRNEQFF
d_gene: NA; v_gene: TRBV7-6; len: 12; j_gene: TRBJ2-3; abundance: few; CDR3nt: TGTGCCAGCAGCCAAACCCTGAATACGCAGTATTTT; CDR3aa: CASSQTLNTQYF
d_gene: NA; v_gene: TRBV7-2; len: 13; j_gene: TRBJ2-3; abundance: many; CDR3nt: TGTGCCAGCAGAGGCGGGGGCACAGATACGCAGTATTTT; CDR3aa: CASRGGGTDTQYF
d_gene: NA; v_gene: TRBV28; len: 17; j_gene: TRBJ1-5; abundance: few; CDR3nt: TGTGCCAGCGTCCCTTTCGGGAGACTTAAAATCAATCAGCCCCAGCATTTT; CDR3aa: CASVPFGRLKINQPQHF
d_gene: NA; v_gene: TRBV7-2; len: 14; j_gene: TRBJ1-6; abundance: few; CDR3nt: TGTGCCAGCAGCTTAGTGCAGGGTGGTTCACCCCTCCACTTT; CDR3aa: CASSLVQGGSPLHF
d_gene: NA; v_gene: TRBV30; len: 14; j_gene: TRBJ1-2; abundance: NA; CDR3nt: TGTGCCTGGAGTGTTGTCGGGGGGCACGCAGGCTACACCTTC; CDR3aa: CAWSVVGGHAGYTF
d_gene: NA; v_gene: TRBV4-3; len: 18; j_gene: TRBJ1-6; abundance: many; CDR3nt: TGCGCCAGCAGCCAAGAGGGTTGGGCTACGGATCGGGGTTCACCCCTCCACTTT; CDR3aa: CASSQEGWATDRGSPLHF
d_gene: NA; v_gene: TRBV7-2; len: 14; j_gene: TRBJ2-3; abundance: NA; CDR3nt: TGTGCCAGCAGCTCCCGTGTCGGTATAGATACGCAGTATTTT; CDR3aa: CASSSRVGIDTQYF
d_gene: TRBD1; v_gene: TRBV4-1; len: 16; j_gene: TRBJ2-3; abundance: few; CDR3nt: TGCGCCAGCAGCCAGCCCCGGGACAGGGTCACAGATACGCAGTATTTT; CDR3aa: CASSQPRDRVTDTQYF
d_gene: NA; v_gene: TRBV6-5; len: 13; j_gene: TRBJ1-2; abundance: NA; CDR3nt: TGTGCCAGCAGTTCTCGTTACAGCGATGGCTACACCTTC; CDR3aa: CASSSRYSDGYTF
d_gene: NA; v_gene: TRBV10-3; len: 14; j_gene: TRBJ2-4; abundance: few; CDR3nt: TGTGCCATCAGTGAAGGAGGGGCCAAAAACATTCAGTACTTC; CDR3aa: CAISEGGAKNIQYF
d_gene: NA; v_gene: TRBV20-1; len: 15; j_gene: TRBJ2-5; abundance: NA; CDR3nt: TGCAGTGCTAGGCCCTCGCTGATAGCCGCCGAGACCCAGTACTTC; CDR3aa: CSARPSLIAAETQYF
d_gene: NA; v_gene: TRBV29-1; len: 12; j_gene: TRBJ2-7; abundance: NA; CDR3nt: TGCAGCGTCGAGGACAGAGCCTACGAGCAGTACTTC; CDR3aa: CSVEDRAYEQYF
d_gene: NA; v_gene: TRBV4-3; len: 13; j_gene: TRBJ2-3; abundance: once; CDR3nt: TGCGCCAGCAGCCAAATCGAAGCGGATACGCAGTATTTT; CDR3aa: CASSQIEADTQYF
d_gene: NA; v_gene: TRBV5-1; len: 11; j_gene: TRBJ2-3; abundance: few; CDR3nt: TGCGCCAGCAGCGCCCGAAATACGCAGTATTTT; CDR3aa: CASSARNTQYF
d_gene: TRBD1; v_gene: TRBV11-1; len: 15; j_gene: TRBJ2-2; abundance: few; CDR3nt: TGTGCCAGCAGCTTAGCGGACAGGGGGCGCCGGGAGCTGTTTTTT; CDR3aa: CASSLADRGRRELFF
d_gene: NA; v_gene: TRBV7-2; len: 12; j_gene: TRBJ1-2; abundance: NA; CDR3nt: TGTGCCAGCAGTCCAGCCTCGCTGGGCTACACCTTC; CDR3aa: CASSPASLGYTF
d_gene: TRBD1; v_gene: TRBV6-1; len: 16; j_gene: TRBJ2-3; abundance: few; CDR3nt: TGTGCCAGCAATGGGACAGGGGCTAACCTCACAGATACGCAGTATTTT; CDR3aa: CASNGTGANLTDTQYF
d_gene: NA; v_gene: TRBV27; len: 14; j_gene: TRBJ2-7; abundance: few; CDR3nt: TGTGCCAGCAGCCCCATCAGCGGACGGGACGAGCAGTACTTC; CDR3aa: CASSPISGRDEQYF
d_gene: NA; v_gene: TRBV7-2; len: 15; j_gene: TRBJ2-3; abundance: many; CDR3nt: TGTGCCAGCAGCCGGGACGCCACTAGCACAGATACGCAGTATTTT; CDR3aa: CASSRDATSTDTQYF
d_gene: TRBD1; v_gene: TRBV20-1; len: 15; j_gene: TRBJ1-6; abundance: many; CDR3nt: TGCAGTGCTGCTGAAGGGACAGGGGGTAATTCACCCCTCCACTTT; CDR3aa: CSAAEGTGGNSPLHF
d_gene: TRBD2; v_gene: TRBV7-2; len: 17; j_gene: TRBJ2-1; abundance: NA; CDR3nt: TGTGCCAGCAGCCCTGGGACTAGCGGGGGGAGGTACGATGAGCAGTTCTTC; CDR3aa: CASSPGTSGGRYDEQFF
d_gene: TRBD2; v_gene: TRBV6-2/TRBV6-3; len: 16; j_gene: TRBJ2-2; abundance: few; CDR3nt: TGTGCCAGCAGTTACTCGAGTGGGAGGGCTTCCGGGGAGCTGTTTTTT; CDR3aa: CASSYSSGRASGELFF
d_gene: NA; v_gene: TRBV7-2; len: 19; j_gene: TRBJ1-6; abundance: NA; CDR3nt: TGTGCCAGCAGCCGGGGCGGGGGCGGCCTGGGGGGAGGTAATTCACCCCTCCACTTT; CDR3aa: CASSRGGGGLGGGNSPLHF
d_gene: NA; v_gene: TRBV11-2; len: 16; j_gene: TRBJ2-7; abundance: NA; CDR3nt: TGTGCCAGCAGCCTCACTCCCCCAGGGCCCCGACACGAGCAGTACTTC; CDR3aa: CASSLTPPGPRHEQYF
d_gene: NA; v_gene: TRBV7-2; len: 13; j_gene: TRBJ1-5; abundance: many; CDR3nt: TGTGCCAGCAGCTTAAATTACAATCAGCCCCAGCATTTT; CDR3aa: CASSLNYNQPQHF
d_gene: TRBD2; v_gene: TRBV24-1; len: 17; j_gene: TRBJ2-3; abundance: NA; CDR3nt: TGTGCCACCAGTGACGGGACTAGCGGGAGTTCAATTGATACGCAGTATTTT; CDR3aa: CATSDGTSGSSIDTQYF